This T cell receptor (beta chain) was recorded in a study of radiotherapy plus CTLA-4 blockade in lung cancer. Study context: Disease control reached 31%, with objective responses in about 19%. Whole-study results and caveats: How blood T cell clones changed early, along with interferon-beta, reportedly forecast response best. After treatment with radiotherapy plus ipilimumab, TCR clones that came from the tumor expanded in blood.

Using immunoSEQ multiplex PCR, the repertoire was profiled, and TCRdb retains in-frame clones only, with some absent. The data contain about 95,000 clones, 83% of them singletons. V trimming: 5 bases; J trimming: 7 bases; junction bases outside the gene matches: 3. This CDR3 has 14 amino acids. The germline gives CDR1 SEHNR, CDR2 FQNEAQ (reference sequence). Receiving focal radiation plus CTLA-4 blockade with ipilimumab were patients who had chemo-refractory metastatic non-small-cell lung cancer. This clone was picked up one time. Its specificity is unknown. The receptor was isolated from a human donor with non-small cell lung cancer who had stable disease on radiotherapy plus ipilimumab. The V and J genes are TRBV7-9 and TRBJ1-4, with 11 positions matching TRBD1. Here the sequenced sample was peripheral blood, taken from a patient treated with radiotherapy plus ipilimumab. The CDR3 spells CASSPGTGGEKLFF. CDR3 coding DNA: TGTGCCAGCAGCCCCGGGACAGGGGGTGAAAAACTGTTTTTT.